This T cell receptor (beta chain) was captured in a study of identical twins. From germline, CDR1 is SGHAT and CDR2 FQNNGV. The V segment lost 4 bases and the J segment 3 bases; nucleotides outside the gene matches: 0. The CDR3 has 13 amino acids. TCRdb fed the 5' RACE reads into MiXCR, producing one record per CDR3 protein. The table has hundreds of thousands of distinct CDR3 sequences, more than 6.5% seen once. This clonotype has a count of ten or more. This same sample was also part of a study on yellow fever vaccine responses in identical twins.

This sequence originates from a woman under 30 in good health. Sequencing used memory (CD45RO+) T cells sorted from blood. The rearrangement joins TRBV11-2 to TRBJ2-7; 10 nucleotides match TRBD1. The CDR3 spells CASSWTGGYEQYF. CDR3 DNA: TGTGCCAGCAGCTGGACAGGGGGCTACGAGCAGTACTTC.